These 8 T cell receptor beta chains originate from one sample sequenced in a study of beta chain features in type 1 diabetes (dated by TCRdb to the late 2010s). Receptor libraries were prepared by the immunoSEQ multiplex PCR assay. All of the isolated RNA was reverse transcribed with the High Capacity cDNA Reverse Transcription Kit, so expressed TCRB transcripts were sequenced. TCRdb limited this immuneACCESS table to in-frame rearrangements with V and J called. A share of clones is missing; checked studies link under half to unresolved V genes, and the rest is unexplained. The sample yields 300,000 to 400,000 clones; roughly 8% were counted once. More than 0.4% of the sample lies in the top ten. What was sequenced was central memory CD4+ T cells from blood. The receptors were gathered from a woman aged 18-35 years in good health.

This clone has just a few counts. The chain couples TRBV4-2 to TRBJ1-2, with 7 positions matching TRBD1. The CDR3 loop spans 15 amino acids. In germline, CDR1 is LGHNA, CDR2 YNFKEQ. The V and J ends lost 2 bases and 6 bases, in that order; junction bases with no gene match: 9. CDR3 coding DNA: TGTGCCAGCAGCCAACCGACCGGGACAGTAGATGGCTACACCTTC. Translation: CASSQPTGTVDGYTF.

The sample holds a few counts of this clone. Other DNA sequences in the sample encode the same CDR3. The rearrangement links TRBV7-2 to TRBJ2-5, with a possible D match to TRBD2 (6 bases). CDR1 and CDR2 (germline): SGHTA, FQGNSA. The CDR3 has 14 amino acids. Trimming shortened V by 3 bases and J by 1 base, and 9 bases separated the two germline ends. In DNA form, the CDR3 reads TGTGCCAGCAGCTTTATGGGAGGCCAAGAGACCCAGTACTTC. This encodes CASSFMGGQETQYF.

This clone has more than one count but fewer than ten. The chain joins TRBV7-2 to TRBJ2-4; a weak D match, TRBD2 (6 bases). Germline V CDR1 and CDR2: SGHTA, FQGNSA. The length of the CDR3 is 14 residues. V shed 2 bases and J shed 5 bases, with 10 bases lying between them. Here the CDR3 DNA reads TGTGCCAGCAGCTTATCGCCGGGAGAAAACATTCAGTACTTC. Translated: CASSLSPGENIQYF.

The CDR3 DNA is TGTGCCAGCAGCACAAGCGCCGGGGAGCTGTTTTTT. Its protein product is CASSTSAGELFF. V and J are TRBV7-2 and TRBJ2-2; no clear D gene. The CDR3 sequence is 12 residues long. Germline V gene sequence: CDR1 SGHTA, CDR2 FQGNSA. V lost 5 bases, J lost 6 bases, and 7 bases lay in between. Using reference TRBV7-2 and TRBJ2-2 for the parts outside the CDR3, the full variable domain is GAGVSQSPSNKVTEKGKDVELRCDPISGHTALYWYRQSLGQGLEFLIYFQGNSAPDKSGLPSDRFSAERTGGSVSTLTIQRTQQEDSAVYLCASSTSAGELFFGEGSRLTVL.

In its sample, this clone was seen a few times. The rearrangement uses TRBV29-1 and TRBJ2-5; 11 positions match TRBD1. The germline V gene encodes CDR1 SQVTM and CDR2 ANQGSEA. The CDR3 extends over 14 amino acids. The V gene end was trimmed by 7 bases and the J gene end by 5 bases; junction bases not matched to a gene: 9. This CDR3 is CSGTPGQGVETQYF. The CDR3 nucleotides are TGCAGCGGGACACCGGGACAGGGGGTGGAGACCCAGTACTTC.

This clone was seen more than once but under ten times. The genes are TRBV29-1 and TRBJ1-1, with 8 bases identical to TRBD1. This CDR3 spans 17 amino acids. Germline V gene sequence: CDR1 SQVTM, CDR2 ANQGSEA. The V and J ends lost 4 bases and 1 base, in that order; junction bases with no gene match: 14. The CDR3: CSVVQAPGQATNTEAFF. The CDR3 nucleotides read TGCAGCGTTGTACAAGCTCCGGGACAGGCTACGAACACTGAAGCTTTCTTT.

This clone was counted a few times. The chain uses TRBV7-3 and TRBJ1-1; no reliable D call. CDR1 and CDR2 (germline): SGHTA, FQGTGA. V dropped 2 bases and J dropped 3 bases, with 10 bases sitting between them. There are 14 residues in the CDR3. The CDR3 region is CASSLGGLDTEAFF. The CDR3 DNA is TGTGCCAGCAGCTTAGGAGGATTGGACACTGAAGCTTTCTTT.

This clone was picked up a small number of times. This chain connects TRBV2 to TRBJ2-7; 7 positions match TRBD2. The CDR3 is made up of 13 amino acids. The V gene end was trimmed by 6 bases and the J gene end by 0 bases; junction bases not matched to a gene: 2. Germline V gene data show CDR1 as SNHLY and CDR2 as FYNNEI. The CDR3 region is CASRRGFSYEQYF. CDR3 DNA: TGTGCCAGCAGGCGGGGGTTCTCCTACGAGCAGTACTTC.